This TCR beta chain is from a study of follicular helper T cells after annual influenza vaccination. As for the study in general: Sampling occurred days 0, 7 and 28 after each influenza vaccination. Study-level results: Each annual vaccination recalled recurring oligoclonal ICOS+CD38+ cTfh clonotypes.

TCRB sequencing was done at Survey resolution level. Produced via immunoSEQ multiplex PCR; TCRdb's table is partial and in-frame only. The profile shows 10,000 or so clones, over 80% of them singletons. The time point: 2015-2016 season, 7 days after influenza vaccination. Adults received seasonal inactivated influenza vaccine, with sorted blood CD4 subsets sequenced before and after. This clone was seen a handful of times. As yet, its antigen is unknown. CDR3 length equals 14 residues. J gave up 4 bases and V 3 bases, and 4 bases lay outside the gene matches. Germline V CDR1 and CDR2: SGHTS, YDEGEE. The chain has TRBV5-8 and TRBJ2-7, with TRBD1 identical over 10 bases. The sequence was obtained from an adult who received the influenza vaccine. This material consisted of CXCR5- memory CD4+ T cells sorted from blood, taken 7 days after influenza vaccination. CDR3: CASSWDRGRYEQYF. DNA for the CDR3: TGTGCCAGCAGCTGGGACAGGGGTAGATACGAGCAGTACTTC.